This T cell receptor beta chain is from a study of T cell responses to AZD1222 COVID-19 vaccine. Libraries were prepared by immunoSEQ multiplex PCR; TCRdb keeps only in-frame clonotypes and omits some of them. Here the sample spans over 150,000 clones, over 80% being singletons. The germline V gene has CDR1 MNHEY and CDR2 SMNVEV (reference sequence). The CDR3 sequence is 12 residues long. V shed 2 bases and J shed 7 bases, with 3 bases lying between them. The sequences come from peripheral blood, collected 28 days after the second dose of the MenACWY control vaccine. The chain couples TRBV27 to TRBJ1-6; D is unresolved. This clonotype was obtained from an adult who received the MenACWY meningococcal vaccine as a control. The CDR3 loop is CASSLGNSPLHF. CDR3 DNA sequence: TGTGCCAGCAGTTTAGGGAATTCACCCCTCCACTTT.